The 32 T cell receptor beta chains listed next were all sequenced from one sample in a study of blood T cell repertoires in COVID-19. Method: immunoSEQ multiplex PCR; TCRdb's copy keeps in-frame clones and lacks some. Among roughly 380,000 clones listed, 81% were seen once. Sequenced: peripheral blood. These receptors all come from a human donor with acute or convalescent COVID-19. The donor label of this sample is uncertain.

This chain links TRBV5-4 with TRBJ1-3; 8 positions match TRBD1. CDR1 is SGHNT and CDR2 is YYREEE in the germline V gene (reference sequence). The CDR3 extends over 19 amino acids. The J segment lost 1 base and the V segment lost 7 bases, leaving 19 bases of the junction unmatched. The CDR3 region is CASPDRDRNGRGSGNTIYF. The CDR3 DNA sequence: TGTGCCAGCCCCGACCGGGACAGGAACGGCAGAGGGTCTGGAAACACCATATATTTT.

This chain links TRBV29-1 with TRBJ2-7, with 9 bases that match TRBD2. Germline V CDR1 and CDR2: SQVTM, ANQGSEA. The V and J ends lost 3 bases and 2 bases, in that order; junction bases with no gene match: 2. The CDR3 extends over 13 amino acids. DNA for the CDR3: TGCAGCGTTGATCTAGCGGGAACCTACGAGCAGTACTTC. Encoded protein: CSVDLAGTYEQYF.

This sequence joins TRBV20-1 and TRBJ1-5; 8 bases fit TRBD1. Trimming took 3 bases from V and 3 from J; bases not matched to a gene: 7. Looked up from germline, CDR1 is DFQATT and CDR2 is SNEGSKA (reference sequence). The CDR3 is 15 amino acids. CDR3 in DNA: TGCAGTGCTAGTGACAGGGGTATTCCCAATCAGCCCCAGCATTTT. The encoded protein is CSASDRGIPNQPQHF.

This clone has only a few counts. The V gene is TRBV4-1, the J gene TRBJ1-2, with 9 nucleotides matching TRBD1. V gave up 7 bases and J gave up 4 bases; unmatched junction bases: 16. The germline V gene has CDR1 MGHRA and CDR2 YSYEKL. The CDR3 length is 17 residues. CDR3 in amino acids: CASTHYPGTGPSYGYTF. CDR3 coding DNA: TGCGCCAGCACTCATTACCCCGGGACAGGGCCCTCCTATGGCTACACCTTC.

J is TRBJ2-7 and V is TRBV5-6, with 7 bases identical to TRBD1. Germline assignment: CDR1 SGHDT and CDR2 YYEEEE. CDR3 length equals 15 residues. J gave up 2 bases and V 4 bases, and 9 bases lay outside the gene matches. The CDR3 sequence: CASSRLDRLAYEQYF. CDR3 DNA sequence: TGTGCCAGCAGCCGTTTGGACAGGCTCGCCTACGAGCAGTACTTC. The full variable domain, rest sourced from reference TRBV5-6 and TRBJ2-7, is DAGVTQSPTHLIKTRGQQVTLRCSPKSGHDTVSWYQQALGQGPQFIFQYYEEEERQRGNFPDRFSGHQFPNYSSELNVNALLLGDSALYLCASSRLDRLAYEQYFGPGTRLTVT.

The V gene is TRBV19, the J gene TRBJ2-1; TRBD1 matches at 8 bases. The CDR3 totals 16 residues. J was trimmed by 0 bases and V by 2 bases; bases with no gene match: 3. Germline-derived CDR1 and CDR2 are LNHDA and SQIVND (reference sequence). CDR3 sequence reads: CASSITGTGSYNEQFF. The CDR3 nucleotides are TGTGCCAGTAGTATAACTGGGACAGGCTCCTACAATGAGCAGTTCTTC. Full variable domain (outside the CDR3, taken from reference TRBV19 and TRBJ2-1): DGGITQSPKYLFRKEGQNVTLSCEQNLNHDAMYWYRQDPGQGLRLIYYSQIVNDFQKGDIAEGYSVSREKKESFPLTVTSAQKNPTAFYLCASSITGTGSYNEQFFGPGTRLTVL.

This sequence joins TRBV29-1 and TRBJ2-1; the D is unclear. This CDR3 spans 11 amino acids. CDR1 SQVTM and CDR2 ANQGSEA come from the germline V gene. Trimming pared 6 bases from V and 5 bases from J, leaving 8 bases between. The CDR3 DNA reads as TGCAGCGTACACCACAACAATGAGCAGTTCTTC. It codes for CSVHHNNEQFF.

This clone was seen only once. V usage is TRBV11-2 and J usage is TRBJ1-6; 7 bases match TRBD1. Germline-derived CDR1 and CDR2 are SGHAT and FQNNGV. This CDR3 is built from 14 residues. Trimming cost V 1 base and J 11 bases; bases outside gene matches: 5. The CDR3 protein is CASSLGQGVPPLHF. CDR3 sequence (DNA): TGTGCCAGCAGCTTAGGACAGGGTGTGCCACCCCTCCACTTT.

The genes are TRBV3-1 (or the pseudogene TRBV3-2) and TRBJ1-2; 9 bases are shared with TRBD1. The CDR3 consists of 14 residues. Germline CDR1 reads LGHDT; CDR2 reads YNNKEL (reference sequence). With V trimmed by 1 base and J by 7 bases, 4 bases remained unmatched. The CDR3 here is CASSQADRGGGYTF. The CDR3 nucleotides read TGTGCCAGCAGCCAAGCCGACAGGGGGGGTGGCTACACCTTC.

V and J are TRBV3-1 (or the pseudogene TRBV3-2) and TRBJ1-2, with 7 bases lining up with TRBD1. With 1 base clipped from V and 8 bases from J, the junction kept 7 bases outside the gene matches. The V gene's germline CDR1 is LGHDT and CDR2 YNNKEL (reference sequence). The CDR3 is 14 amino acids. CDR3 protein: CASSQAQGVYGYTF. The CDR3 coding sequence is TGTGCCAGCAGCCAAGCTCAGGGGGTATACGGCTACACCTTC.

This chain joins TRBV3-1 (or the pseudogene TRBV3-2) and TRBJ1-1; D possibly corresponds to TRBD1 (5 bases). Germline V gene sequence: CDR1 LGHDT, CDR2 YNNKEL (reference sequence). The CDR3 runs to 13 residues. V was trimmed by 7 bases and J by 4 bases, leaving 13 bases between them. The chain's CDR3 is CASTKFGGTEAFF. The DNA of the CDR3 is TGTGCCAGCACCAAGTTCGGGGGCACTGAAGCTTTCTTT.

The chain employs TRBV19 and TRBJ2-7, with TRBD1 as a possible D gene (5 bases). V was clipped by 7 bases and J by 7 bases, with 20 bases between them. Germline loops: CDR1 LNHDA, CDR2 SQIVND (reference sequence). This CDR3 region has 14 residues. CDR3 in DNA: TGTGCCAGTACTCCGACAGCTTCAACACGGGAGCAGTACTTC. Translation: CASTPTASTREQYF.

The chain links TRBV4-1 to TRBJ1-3; D may be TRBD1 (5 bases). V lost 2 bases to trimming and J lost 2 bases, with 13 bases between them. Germline V CDR1 and CDR2: MGHRA, YSYEKL. This CDR3 has 16 amino acids. The CDR3 region is CASSQSPGLPGNTIYF. CDR3 sequence (DNA): TGCGCCAGCAGCCAATCCCCGGGACTTCCTGGAAACACCATATATTTT.

The rearrangement links TRBV18 to TRBJ1-2; D unclear. This CDR3 has 13 residues. Germline V gives CDR1 KGHSH, CDR2 LQKENI. Trimming took 3 bases from V and 3 from J, leaving 8 bases between them. The CDR3 protein is CASSPEEYYGYTF. CDR3 nucleotides: TGTGCCAGCTCACCTGAGGAGTACTATGGCTACACCTTC.

The chain employs TRBV6-6 and TRBJ1-5, with D hard to call. V lost 2 bases, J lost 8 bases, and 7 bases lay in between. The V gene's germline CDR1 is MNHNY and CDR2 SVGAGI (reference sequence). There are 12 residues in the CDR3. The CDR3 is CASSYPREPQHF. CDR3 sequence (DNA): TGTGCCAGCAGTTACCCAAGAGAGCCCCAGCATTTT.

CDR3 in amino acids: CASSLTWGDYGANVLTF. The CDR3 DNA sequence: TGCGCCAGCAGCCTGACGTGGGGGGACTATGGGGCCAACGTCCTGACTTTC. The chain employs TRBV5-1 and TRBJ2-6, with 7 nucleotides matching TRBD2. The CDR3 has 17 residues. After removal of 4 bases from V and 3 bases from J, the junction contained 10 bases not matched to a gene. Germline CDR1 and CDR2: SGHRS and YFSETQ. Looking up the rest from reference TRBV5-1 and TRBJ2-6 gives the full variable domain: KAGVTQTPRYLIKTRGQQVTLSCSPISGHRSVSWYQQTPGQGLQFLFEYFSETQRNKGNFPGRFSGRQFSNSRSEMNVSTLELGDSALYLCASSLTWGDYGANVLTFGAGSRLTVL.

This sequence joins TRBV4-1 and TRBJ1-1; no firm D call. Germline V CDR1 and CDR2: MGHRA, YSYEKL. The CDR3 sequence is 14 residues long. V dropped 1 base and J dropped 0 bases, with 6 bases sitting between them. CDR3 nucleotides: TGCGCCAGCAGCCAAGTAAGCGTGAACACTGAAGCTTTCTTT. Its protein is CASSQVSVNTEAFF.

This chain links TRBV7-9 with TRBJ1-1; D gene uncertain. The CDR3 consists of 14 residues. With 1 base removed from V and 3 bases from J, the gap between germline ends came to 9 bases. Germline V gene data show CDR1 as SEHNR and CDR2 as FQNEAQ (reference sequence). The CDR3 nucleotides read TGTGCCAGCAGCTTAGACCGGACTGACACTGAAGCTTTCTTT. It translates to CASSLDRTDTEAFF.

About this clone itself: This sample includes further DNA sequences coding for the same CDR3. The chain carries TRBV5-1 and TRBJ2-7; 9 nucleotides match TRBD1. The ends lost 0 bases at V and 3 bases at J; junction bases unmatched: 1. The CDR3 length is 14 residues. Germline values: CDR1 SGHRS, CDR2 YFSETQ. DNA for the CDR3: TGCGCCAGCAGCTTGGGGACAGGGGTCTACGAGCAGTACTTC. It codes for CASSLGTGVYEQYF.

This clone was recorded only once. V usage is TRBV10-3 and J usage is TRBJ1-2; 8 bases match TRBD1. Unmatched junction bases numbered 14, after V lost 2 bases and J lost 3 bases. The CDR3 length is 18 residues. Germline V gene lookup returns CDR1 ENHRY and CDR2 SYGVKD. CDR3 sequence reads: CAISEPNPGQGMDYGYTF. The CDR3 coding sequence is TGTGCCATCAGTGAGCCTAACCCCGGACAGGGCATGGACTATGGCTACACCTTC.

This sequence joins TRBV28 and TRBJ1-2; D might be TRBD1 (5 bases). CDR1 is MDHEN and CDR2 is SYDVKM in the germline V gene. Trimming cost V 6 bases and J 4 bases, with 9 bases left between them. There are 12 residues in the CDR3. In DNA form, the CDR3 reads TGTGCCAGCAGCTCGGACATCTATGGCTACACCTTC. Protein product: CASSSDIYGYTF.

The chain carries TRBV6-2 or TRBV6-3 and TRBJ2-3; 11 nucleotides line up with TRBD1. After removal of 0 bases from V and 5 bases from J, the junction contained 10 bases not matched to a gene. Germline assignment: CDR1 MNHEY and CDR2 SVGEGT. The CDR3 totals 18 residues. The DNA for the CDR3 is TGTGCCAGCAGTTACTCGAGAGACGGACAGGGGGCCGTAGATACGCAGTATTTT. Its protein is CASSYSRDGQGAVDTQYF.

The chain is built from TRBV7-2 and TRBJ1-6; the match to TRBD1 covers 7 bases. The CDR3 spans 17 residues. Germline-derived CDR1 and CDR2 are SGHTA and FQGNSA. The junction had 11 bases not matched to a gene; V was cut back by 2 bases and J by 7 bases. The CDR3: CASSLRGPTGVNSPLHF. The DNA for the CDR3 is TGTGCCAGCAGCTTAAGGGGGCCCACAGGGGTAAATTCACCCCTCCACTTT.

This chain joins TRBV27 and TRBJ2-7, with 12 bases identical to TRBD2. The J segment lost 4 bases and the V segment lost 4 bases, leaving 5 bases of the junction unmatched. Per germline, CDR1 MNHEY and CDR2 SMNVEV (reference sequence). This CDR3 comprises 15 residues. CDR3 nucleotide sequence: TGTGCCAGCAGTTCCCCTAGCGGGAGGGGTTACGAGCAGTACTTC. Protein: CASSSPSGRGYEQYF.

This clone was counted a few times. The chain carries TRBV2 and TRBJ2-1; a weak D match, TRBD2 (6 bases). The CDR3 consists of 14 residues. CDR1 and CDR2 from the germline V gene are SNHLY and FYNNEI. The V end lost 9 bases, the J end lost 12 bases, and 24 bases lay between the germline ends. The CDR3 reads CASKTGTSSSWQFF. In DNA, the CDR3 is TGTGCCAGTAAGACCGGGACTTCGTCATCCTGGCAGTTCTTC. The variable domain in full, completed from reference TRBV2 and TRBJ2-1, reads EPEVTQTPSHQVTQMGQEVILRCVPISNHLYFYWYRQILGQKVEFLVSFYNNEISEKSEIFDDQFSVERPDGSNFTLKIRSTKLEDSAMYFCASKTGTSSSWQFFGPGTRLTVL.

This clone was seen more than once but under ten times. The chain uses TRBV2 and TRBJ1-5, with D uncertain. The V gene's germline CDR1 is SNHLY and CDR2 FYNNEI. Trimming removed 1 base from V and 2 bases from J, with 9 bases in between. The CDR3 runs to 15 residues. The CDR3 is CASSEERGGNQPQHF. The CDR3 DNA is TGTGCCAGCAGTGAAGAAAGAGGTGGCAATCAGCCCCAGCATTTT.

This rearrangement joins TRBV27 to TRBJ2-7; 10 bases match TRBD2. CDR3 length: 15 amino acids. Germline V lookup: CDR1 MNHEY, CDR2 SMNVEV (reference sequence). V lost 3 bases and J lost 5; bases outside the gene matches: 7. This chain's CDR3 is CASSLGASGGNEQYF. In DNA, the CDR3 is TGTGCCAGCAGTTTGGGGGCTAGCGGGGGAAACGAGCAGTACTTC.

This chain joins TRBV4-2 and TRBJ1-2; D remains ambiguous. The CDR3 contains 13 residues. Trimming shortened V by 0 bases and J by 8 bases, and 10 bases separated the two germline ends. CDR1 LGHNA and CDR2 YNFKEQ come from the germline V gene. The CDR3 here is CASSQDRDWGYTF. Written as DNA, the CDR3 is TGTGCCAGCAGCCAAGACCGGGATTGGGGCTACACCTTC.

The V gene is TRBV19, the J gene TRBJ2-3; D is possibly TRBD2 (6 bases). CDR3 length: 17 amino acids. Germline lookup yields CDR1 LNHDA and CDR2 SQIVND (reference sequence). V was trimmed by 4 bases and J by 0 bases, leaving 17 bases between them. The CDR3, as DNA: TGTGCCAGTAGTAGAGTTAGCGGTTTCGCTAGCACAGATACGCAGTATTTT. The encoded protein is CASSRVSGFASTDTQYF.

The chain uses TRBV7-8 and TRBJ2-1; TRBD2 aligns across 9 bases. Germline V gene data show CDR1 as SGHVS and CDR2 as FQNEAQ. CDR3 length equals 16 residues. V lost 5 bases, J lost 6 bases, and 11 bases stayed unmatched. The chain's CDR3 is CASSTGSGGPFNEQFF. For the CDR3, the DNA is TGTGCCAGCAGCACCGGTAGCGGGGGCCCTTTCAATGAGCAGTTCTTC.

The CDR3 nucleotides are TGTGCCAGCAGCTTGGGGATCCGGGATAATTCACCCCTCCACTTT. It translates to CASSLGIRDNSPLHF. The chain joins TRBV5-4 to TRBJ1-6; no firm D call. CDR3 length equals 15 residues. Germline V gene data show CDR1 as SGHNT and CDR2 as YYREEE (reference sequence). The V and J ends lost 0 bases and 5 bases respectively, with 9 bases between them.

The rearrangement joins TRBV18 to TRBJ2-1, with a weak D call TRBD2 (5 bases). V was trimmed by 3 bases and J by 1 base, leaving 13 bases between them. The CDR3 has 16 amino acids. Germline CDR1 is KGHSH and CDR2 is LQKENI. As DNA, the CDR3 is TGTGCCAGCTCACCGATGCTGAGGAGGTCCTACAATGAGCAGTTCTTC. This gives the protein CASSPMLRRSYNEQFF. The full variable domain, rest sourced from reference TRBV18 and TRBJ2-1, is NAGVMQNPRHLVRRRGQEARLRCSPMKGHSHVYWYRQLPEEGLKFMVYLQKENIIDESGMPKERFSAEFPKEGPSILRIQQVVRGDSAAYFCASSPMLRRSYNEQFFGPGTRLTVL.